The sample holds many counts of the clone carrying this TCR beta chain. What it binds is unknown. The J segment lost 3 bases and the V segment lost 2 bases, leaving 8 bases of the junction unmatched. Germline V gives CDR1 MNHEY, CDR2 SMNVEV (reference sequence). The CDR3 has 17 amino acids. This entry comes from a study of T cells in Graves' hyperthyroidism and ophthalmopathy. Looking at the study overall: Peripheral blood was secured at the point of initial diagnosis, before any treatment.

Overall study results and limits: Ophthalmopathy was identified by the model a median roughly 6.5 months ahead of onset. Most thyroid clonotypes with frequency above 0.001 were detected in blood.

Drawn at first hyperthyroidism diagnosis, the blood sample preceded any ophthalmopathy symptoms. Amplified regions were TCR beta CDR3 sequences from RNA transcripts. The study used the HTBI primer set for a first-round RT-PCR of the TCR CDR3. Each CDR3 protein is one row after TCRdb ran MiXCR on the multiplex PCR reads. The data contain around 300,000 distinct CDR3 sequences, about an eighth of them seen just once; the ten biggest clones take up 6% to 8%. The rearrangement uses TRBV27 and TRBJ2-1, with 9 positions matching TRBD2. Sequencing was done on a sample of blood. This receptor was taken from a woman aged 25-40 years with Graves' hyperthyroidism that later progressed to Graves' ophthalmopathy. The CDR3 region is CASSLGGRASYYNEQFF. CDR3 nucleotides: TGTGCCAGCAGTTTAGGCGGGAGGGCGTCATACTACAATGAGCAGTTCTTC.